The 29 T cell receptor beta chains below come from one sample, sequenced in a study of response to subunit inactivated influenza vaccine. TCRdb reprocessed the RT-PCR reads with MiXCR, giving one entry per CDR3 protein. The sample lists hundreds of thousands of distinct CDR3 sequences, less than 30% occurring once. Sequenced here: CD4+ T cells sorted from PBMCs, sampled roughly 5 days after vaccination. The source is a man between 50 and 59 years old who received an inactivated influenza vaccine.

This clonotype appeared a few times. This chain's CDR3 is CASSLASLLGTDKNIQYF. Here the CDR3 DNA reads TGTGCCAGCAGCTTGGCTAGTCTCTTAGGGACGGACAAAAACATTCAGTACTTC. The V and J genes are TRBV5-5 and TRBJ2-4; perhaps D is TRBD1 or TRBD2 (5 bases each). Germline CDR1 reads SGHKS; CDR2 reads YYEKEE (reference sequence). The CDR3 consists of 18 residues. V was pared by 0 bases and J by 3 bases, with 19 bases between. The full variable domain, with the rest looked up from reference TRBV5-5 and TRBJ2-4, is DAGVTQSPTHLIKTRGQQVTLRCSPISGHKSVSWYQQVLGQGPQFIFQYYEKEERGRGNFPDRFSARQFPNYSSELNVNALLLGDSALYLCASSLASLLGTDKNIQYFGAGTRLSVL.

The CDR3 loop is CASSYSSDSYTF. The CDR3 DNA follows: TGTGCCAGCAGTTACTCAAGTGACAGCTACACCTTC. This chain joins TRBV6-6 and TRBJ1-2; no clear D. From germline, CDR1 is MNHNY and CDR2 SVGAGI (reference sequence). V was pared by 0 bases and J by 9 bases, with 8 bases between. CDR3 size: 12 residues.

The chain has TRBV4-3 and TRBJ2-2; 7 nucleotides line up with TRBD1. Germline values: CDR1 LGHNA, CDR2 YSLEER. The CDR3 sequence is 16 residues long. V lost 0 bases to trimming and J lost 2 bases; unmatched junction nucleotides: 3. CDR3 region: CASSQDRQGNTGELFF. The CDR3, as DNA: TGCGCCAGCAGCCAAGATCGACAGGGAAACACCGGGGAGCTGTTTTTT.

The chain is built from TRBV20-1 and TRBJ2-5; 8 positions match TRBD1. After removal of 3 bases from V and 3 bases from J, the junction contained 3 bases not matched to a gene. CDR1 is DFQATT and CDR2 is SNEGSKA in the germline V gene (reference sequence). This CDR3 has 13 residues. CDR3 sequence reads: CSASPTGEETQYF. The DNA for the CDR3 is TGCAGTGCTAGCCCGACAGGGGAAGAGACCCAGTACTTC.

This clonotype is a singleton in its sample. The rearrangement links TRBV7-8 to TRBJ2-7, with TRBD1 as a possible D gene (5 bases). V lost 5 bases to trimming and J lost 6 bases, with 17 bases between them. In germline, CDR1 is SGHVS, CDR2 FQNEAQ. The CDR3 totals 14 residues. In DNA, the CDR3 is TGTGCCAGCAGCGAAGACAGACTGAGAGGCGAGCAGTACTTC. It is translated as CASSEDRLRGEQYF. The full variable domain, its missing parts supplied by reference TRBV7-8 and TRBJ2-7, is GAGVSQSPRYKVAKRGQDVALRCDPISGHVSLFWYQQALGQGPEFLTYFQNEAQLDKSGLPSDRFFAERPEGSVSTLKIQRTQQEDSAVYLCASSEDRLRGEQYFGPGTRLTVT.

This clonotype was seen at least ten times. This chain connects TRBV7-2 to TRBJ2-7, with D uncertain. Per the germline V gene, CDR1 is SGHTA and CDR2 is FQGNSA. V lost 3 bases and J 7 bases, leaving 13 bases between the germline ends. The CDR3 has 13 amino acids. DNA for the CDR3: TGTGCCAGCAGCTTGGGTTGGGCCGGGGAGCAGTACTTC. Its protein is CASSLGWAGEQYF.

The gene calls are TRBV5-1 and TRBJ2-4; D is perhaps TRBD1 (6 bases). Trimming pared 0 bases from V and 9 bases from J, leaving 19 bases between. The CDR3 has 16 residues. Germline CDR1 SGHRS, CDR2 YFSETQ. DNA for the CDR3: TGCGCCAGCAGCTTGGACCCGTTGGTGCCAGGGGCCATTCAGTACTTC. Translating it yields CASSLDPLVPGAIQYF.

This clonotype occurred once. The chain joins TRBV7-2 to TRBJ2-3; 9 nucleotides match TRBD1. The V gene's germline CDR1 is SGHTA and CDR2 FQGNSA. The V and J ends lost 5 bases and 6 bases, in that order; junction bases with no gene match: 6. The CDR3 spans 14 residues. CDR3 residues: CASSLIGQGDTQYF. In DNA form, the CDR3 reads TGTGCCAGCAGCCTCATCGGACAGGGGGATACGCAGTATTTT.

The CDR3 loop is CASSQGSQHRGYNSPLHF. The CDR3 DNA reads as TGTGCCAGCAGCCAAGGATCCCAGCATCGAGGATATAATTCACCCCTCCACTTT. This chain links TRBV4-2 with TRBJ1-6, with unresolved D. The CDR3 totals 18 residues. Germline CDR1 reads LGHNA; CDR2 reads YNFKEQ. V was shortened by 1 base and J by 4 bases, with 17 bases between the two germline ends.

This chain links TRBV10-3 with TRBJ2-3; TRBD1 is a possible D gene (5 bases). V gave up 0 bases and J gave up 3 bases, with 13 bases separating them. The CDR3 spans 16 residues. Germline V gene data show CDR1 as ENHRY and CDR2 as SYGVKD. This CDR3 is CAISESQGLGTDTQYF. The CDR3 DNA reads as TGTGCCATCAGTGAGTCCCAGGGTTTAGGAACAGATACGCAGTATTTT.

This chain links TRBV28 with TRBJ2-1; a possible D gene is TRBD2 (5 bases). Germline CDR1 is MDHEN and CDR2 is SYDVKM. The CDR3 runs to 15 residues. Trimming removed 7 bases from V and 5 bases from J, with 18 bases in between. CDR3 region: CASTTARTGNNEQFF. Written as DNA, the CDR3 is TGTGCCAGCACCACGGCCAGGACTGGAAACAATGAGCAGTTCTTC.

The rearrangement joins TRBV5-1 to TRBJ2-1, with TRBD2 matching over 11 bases. This CDR3 has 15 residues. Trimming removed 5 bases from V and 8 bases from J; junction bases left unmatched: 9. CDR1 and CDR2 from the germline V gene are SGHRS and YFSETQ. CDR3 in amino acids: CASSIGLAGSHEQFF. CDR3 coding DNA: TGCGCCAGCAGTATAGGACTAGCGGGCTCCCATGAGCAGTTCTTC.

This chain connects TRBV20-1 to TRBJ2-1; D uncertain. Germline V gene sequence: CDR1 DFQATT, CDR2 SNEGSKA (reference sequence). The CDR3 is made up of 10 amino acids. Trimming shortened V by 4 bases and J by 7 bases, and 5 bases separated the two germline ends. The CDR3 nucleotides are TGCAGTGCTACCGGGAATGAGCAGTTCTTC. It encodes CSATGNEQFF.

Only a few counts were recorded for this clonotype. V gene TRBV20-1 combines with J gene TRBJ2-1; 7 bases match TRBD1. V shed 0 bases and J 5 bases; nucleotides not matched to a gene: 4. CDR1 and CDR2 from the germline V gene are DFQATT and SNEGSKA (reference sequence). The CDR3 consists of 14 residues. Written as DNA, the CDR3 is TGCAGTGCTAGAGAGGGGACAGACGACAATGAGCAGTTCTTC. It codes for CSAREGTDDNEQFF.

The table lists this clonotype with a few counts. The J gene is TRBJ2-1, the V gene TRBV12-3 or TRBV12-4, with 9 bases that match TRBD2. Trimming at V came to 6 bases and at J to 3 bases, leaving 9 bases not matched to a gene. The CDR3 is made up of 16 amino acids. The chain's CDR3 is CASRKLSGGNYNEQFF. As DNA, the CDR3 is TGTGCCAGCAGAAAACTCAGCGGGGGGAACTACAATGAGCAGTTCTTC.

The chain couples TRBV7-2 to TRBJ2-2; tentative D call: TRBD2 (6 bases). V was clipped by 10 bases and J by 2 bases, with 20 bases between them. CDR1 and CDR2 (germline): SGHTA, FQGNSA. This CDR3 has 16 residues. CDR3 protein: CATSPLAGSNTGELFF. In nucleotides, the CDR3 is TGTGCCACCTCCCCCCTGGCCGGGAGCAACACCGGGGAGCTGTTTTTT.

This clonotype was seen more than once but under ten times. V is TRBV24-1 and J is TRBJ2-1; 8 positions match TRBD2. The germline V gene encodes CDR1 KGHDR and CDR2 SFDVKD. This CDR3 comprises 17 residues. Trimming took 4 bases from V and 5 from J; bases not matched to a gene: 12. The CDR3 loop is CATSDPSRRGDHNEQFF. The CDR3 nucleotides read TGTGCCACCAGTGACCCGTCGAGGCGGGGGGACCACAATGAGCAGTTCTTC.

A single count supports this clonotype. The germline gene is not matched at one end of the junction; a read error may be the cause. The rearrangement links TRBV7-8 to TRBJ2-1, with 13 bases fitting TRBD2. The length of the CDR3 is 17 residues. CDR1 is SGHVS, CDR2 FQNEAQ, per germline. CDR3 DNA: TGTGCCAGCAGCCCCAGAGGGACTAGCGGGATAGGCAATGAGCACTTCTTC. Protein: CASSPRGTSGIGNEHFF.

This clonotype turned up a few times. The chain has TRBV9 and TRBJ2-4; a weak D match, TRBD2 (5 bases). V lost 0 bases to trimming and J lost 5 bases, with 12 bases between them. CDR3 size: 15 residues. Germline CDR1 SGDLS, CDR2 YYNGEE. The CDR3 nucleotides are TGTGCCAGCAGCGTAGCTGCGGGTCCCCAAAACATTCAGTACTTC. Translation: CASSVAAGPQNIQYF.

In its sample, this clonotype was seen a few times. The chain combines TRBV7-3 with TRBJ2-1; 15 bases map to TRBD2. Trimming at V came to 5 bases and at J to 7 bases, leaving 9 bases not matched to a gene. Germline V gene sequence: CDR1 SGHTA, CDR2 FQGTGA. CDR3 length: 17 residues. The CDR3 protein is CASSVGTSGRFGNEQFF. DNA for the CDR3: TGTGCCAGCAGCGTAGGGACTAGCGGGAGGTTTGGAAATGAGCAGTTCTTC.

In its sample, this clonotype was seen a few times. The chain employs TRBV20-1 and TRBJ2-7, with 7 bases matching TRBD2. V was clipped by 3 bases and J by 2 bases; unmatched bases: 7. In germline, CDR1 is DFQATT, CDR2 SNEGSKA (reference sequence). The CDR3 length is 14 residues. The CDR3 is CSARLAGRPYEQYF. The CDR3 region has the DNA TGCAGTGCTAGGTTAGCGGGTCGCCCCTACGAGCAGTACTTC.

This clonotype has more than one count but fewer than ten. J is TRBJ1-6 and V is TRBV6-1, with 7 bases lining up with TRBD1. The CDR3 length is 16 residues. The ends lost 6 bases at V and 0 bases at J; junction bases unmatched: 5. Germline assignment: CDR1 MNHNS and CDR2 SASEGT. In DNA, the CDR3 is TGTGCCAGCAGGACCAGGGGGAGCTCCTATAATTCACCCCTCCACTTT. As protein: CASRTRGSSYNSPLHF.

V gene TRBV6-1 combines with J gene TRBJ1-5; 8 nucleotides align to TRBD1. J was trimmed by 0 bases and V by 5 bases; bases with no gene match: 6. The CDR3 has 16 residues. Germline values: CDR1 MNHNS, CDR2 SASEGT. CDR3 DNA: TGTGCCAGCAGTCGGTCGCAGGGGGCTAGCAATCAGCCCCAGCATTTT. Translation gives CASSRSQGASNQPQHF.

CDR3 protein: CASSPSAGGYKNIQYF. CDR3 coding DNA: TGTGCCAGTAGTCCTAGCGCCGGGGGTTACAAAAACATTCAGTACTTC. V gene TRBV19 combines with J gene TRBJ2-4; D may be TRBD2 (6 bases). Germline lookup yields CDR1 LNHDA and CDR2 SQIVND (reference sequence). Trimming pared 5 bases from V and 3 bases from J, leaving 17 bases between. The CDR3 totals 16 residues.

V and J are TRBV4-3 and TRBJ2-1, with 9 nucleotides matching TRBD2. CDR1 LGHNA and CDR2 YSLEER come from the germline V gene. The CDR3 is made up of 14 amino acids. J lost 10 bases, V lost 1 base, and 5 bases had no gene match. The CDR3 nucleotides read TGCGCCAGCAGCCAAGTTTCTAGCGGGACCGAGCAGTTCTTC. This encodes CASSQVSSGTEQFF.

V usage is TRBV5-1 and J usage is TRBJ1-2; TRBD1 aligns across 7 bases. CDR1 and CDR2 from the germline V gene are SGHRS and YFSETQ. Trimming removed 0 bases from V and 2 bases from J; junction bases left unmatched: 4. There are 15 residues in the CDR3. CDR3 amino acids: CASSLEGGRNYGYTF. The CDR3 bases are TGCGCCAGCAGCTTGGAAGGGGGCAGGAACTATGGCTACACCTTC. The full variable domain, with the rest looked up from reference TRBV5-1 and TRBJ1-2, is KAGVTQTPRYLIKTRGQQVTLSCSPISGHRSVSWYQQTPGQGLQFLFEYFSETQRNKGNFPGRFSGRQFSNSRSEMNVSTLELGDSALYLCASSLEGGRNYGYTFGSGTRLTVV.

The chain links TRBV10-3 to TRBJ2-2, with D possibly being TRBD1 (6 bases). The V end was cut by 6 bases, the J end by 2 bases, with 13 bases between. The CDR3 totals 15 residues. Looked up from germline, CDR1 is ENHRY and CDR2 is SYGVKD. Here the CDR3 DNA reads TGTGCCATCAGACCCGGGACACTAAACACCGGGGAGCTGTTTTTT. It translates to CAIRPGTLNTGELFF.

This clonotype has just a few counts. This chain joins TRBV12-3 or TRBV12-4 and TRBJ2-2; 7 nucleotides agree with TRBD1. CDR3 size: 16 residues. Losses at the gene ends were 6 bases for V and 0 bases for J; bases not matched to a gene: 7. The CDR3 region has the DNA TGTGCCAGCAGCTCACGACAGGGCCCGAACACCGGGGAGCTGTTTTTT. Protein product: CASSSRQGPNTGELFF.

This clonotype was seen only a few times. J is TRBJ2-7 and V is TRBV5-1; 9 nucleotides align to TRBD1. This CDR3 is built from 16 residues. With 4 bases clipped from V and 2 bases from J, the junction kept 10 bases outside the gene matches. Germline lookup yields CDR1 SGHRS and CDR2 YFSETQ. CDR3 bases: TGCGCCAGCAGCACGTCCCGGGACAGGGATACCTACGAGCAGTACTTC. Protein: CASSTSRDRDTYEQYF.